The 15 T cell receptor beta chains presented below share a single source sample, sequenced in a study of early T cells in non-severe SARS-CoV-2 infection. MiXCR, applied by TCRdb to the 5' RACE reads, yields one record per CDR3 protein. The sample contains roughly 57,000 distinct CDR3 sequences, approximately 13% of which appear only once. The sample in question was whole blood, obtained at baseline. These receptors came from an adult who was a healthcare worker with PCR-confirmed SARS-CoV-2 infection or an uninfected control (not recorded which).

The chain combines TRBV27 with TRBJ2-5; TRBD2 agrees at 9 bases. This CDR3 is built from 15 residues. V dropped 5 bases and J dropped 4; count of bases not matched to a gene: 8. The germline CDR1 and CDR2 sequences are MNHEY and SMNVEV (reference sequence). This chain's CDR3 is CASSPLQAGGETQYF. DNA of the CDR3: TGTGCCAGCAGTCCCCTTCAAGCGGGGGGAGAGACCCAGTACTTC.

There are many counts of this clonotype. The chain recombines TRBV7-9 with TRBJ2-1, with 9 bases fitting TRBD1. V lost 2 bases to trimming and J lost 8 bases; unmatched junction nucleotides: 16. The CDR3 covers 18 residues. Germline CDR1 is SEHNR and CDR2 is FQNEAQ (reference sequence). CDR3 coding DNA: TGTGCCAGCAGCTTAACCATACTCCGGGACAGGGATTTCGATGAGCAGTTCTTC. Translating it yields CASSLTILRDRDFDEQFF.

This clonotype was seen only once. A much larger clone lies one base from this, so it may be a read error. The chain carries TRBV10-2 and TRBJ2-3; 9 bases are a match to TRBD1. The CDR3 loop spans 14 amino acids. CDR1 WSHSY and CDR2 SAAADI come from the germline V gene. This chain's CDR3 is CTSSQQGATDTQYF. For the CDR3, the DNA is TGCACCAGCAGCCAACAGGGGGCCACAGATACGCAGTATTTT.

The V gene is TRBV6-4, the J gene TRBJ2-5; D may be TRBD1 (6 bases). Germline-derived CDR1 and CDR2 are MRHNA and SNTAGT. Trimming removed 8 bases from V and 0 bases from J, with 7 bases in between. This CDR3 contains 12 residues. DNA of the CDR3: TGTGCCAGCGCAGGGGACCAAGAGACCCAGTACTTC. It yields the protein CASAGDQETQYF.

The CDR3: CASSLGTLANYGYTF. CDR3 bases: TGTGCCAGCAGTTTAGGGACTCTAGCTAACTATGGCTACACCTTC. This chain connects TRBV28 to TRBJ1-2; a possible D gene is TRBD1 (5 bases). Germline assignment: CDR1 MDHEN and CDR2 SYDVKM. This CDR3 contains 15 residues. Trimming pared 2 bases from V and 0 bases from J, leaving 10 bases between.

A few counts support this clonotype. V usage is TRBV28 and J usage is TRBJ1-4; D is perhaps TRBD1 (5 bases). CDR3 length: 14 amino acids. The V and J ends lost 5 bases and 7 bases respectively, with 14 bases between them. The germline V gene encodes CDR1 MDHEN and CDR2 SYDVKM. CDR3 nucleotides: TGTGCCAGCAGTCACGGGGGGATAAGTGAAAAACTGTTTTTT. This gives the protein CASSHGGISEKLFF.

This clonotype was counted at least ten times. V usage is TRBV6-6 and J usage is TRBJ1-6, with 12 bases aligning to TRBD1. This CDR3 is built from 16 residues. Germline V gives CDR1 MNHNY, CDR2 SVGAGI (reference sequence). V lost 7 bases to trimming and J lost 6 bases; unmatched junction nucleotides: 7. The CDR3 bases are TGTGCCAGCACTCCGGGACAGGGGGCAAGTAATTCACCCCTCCACTTT. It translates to CASTPGQGASNSPLHF.

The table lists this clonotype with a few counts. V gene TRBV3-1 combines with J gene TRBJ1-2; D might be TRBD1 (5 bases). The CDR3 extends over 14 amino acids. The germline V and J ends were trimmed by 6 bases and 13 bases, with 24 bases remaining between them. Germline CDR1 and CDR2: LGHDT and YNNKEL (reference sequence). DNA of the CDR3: TGTGCCAGCAGTCGCACTTCCACCCCGGGGCGGAGCACCTTC. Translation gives CASSRTSTPGRSTF.

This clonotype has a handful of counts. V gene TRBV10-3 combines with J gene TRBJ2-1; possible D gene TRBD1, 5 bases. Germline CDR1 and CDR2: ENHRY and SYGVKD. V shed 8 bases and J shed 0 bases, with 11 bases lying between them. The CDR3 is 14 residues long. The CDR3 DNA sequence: TGTGCCATCTCAGACAGTAACTCCTACAATGAGCAGTTCTTC. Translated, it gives CAISDSNSYNEQFF.

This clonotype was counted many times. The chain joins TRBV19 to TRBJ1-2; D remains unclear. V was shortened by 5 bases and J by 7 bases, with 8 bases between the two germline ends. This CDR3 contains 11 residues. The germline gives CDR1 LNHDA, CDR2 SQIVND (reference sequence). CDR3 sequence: CASSFWVGYTF. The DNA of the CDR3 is TGTGCCAGTAGTTTTTGGGTTGGCTACACCTTC.

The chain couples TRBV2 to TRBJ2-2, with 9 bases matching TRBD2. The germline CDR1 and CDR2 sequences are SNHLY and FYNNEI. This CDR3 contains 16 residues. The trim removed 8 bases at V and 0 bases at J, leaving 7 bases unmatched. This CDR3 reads CASRASGDANTGELFF. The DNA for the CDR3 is TGTGCCAGCCGAGCTAGCGGGGACGCGAACACCGGGGAGCTGTTTTTT. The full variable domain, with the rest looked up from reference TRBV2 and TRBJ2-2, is EPEVTQTPSHQVTQMGQEVILRCVPISNHLYFYWYRQILGQKVEFLVSFYNNEISEKSEIFDDQFSVERPDGSNFTLKIRSTKLEDSAMYFCASRASGDANTGELFFGEGSRLTVL.

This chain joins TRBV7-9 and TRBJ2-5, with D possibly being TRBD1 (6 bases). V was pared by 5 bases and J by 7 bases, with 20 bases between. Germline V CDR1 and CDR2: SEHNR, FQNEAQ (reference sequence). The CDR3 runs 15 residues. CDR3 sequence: CASSLQSGARATQYF. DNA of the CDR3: TGTGCCAGCAGCCTGCAATCAGGGGCCCGGGCGACCCAGTACTTC.

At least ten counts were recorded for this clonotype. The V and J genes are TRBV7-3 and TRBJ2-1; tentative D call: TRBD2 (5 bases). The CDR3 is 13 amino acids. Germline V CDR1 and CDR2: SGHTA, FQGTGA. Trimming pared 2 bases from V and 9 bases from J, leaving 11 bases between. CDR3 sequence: CASSLVLASEQFF. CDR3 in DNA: TGTGCCAGCAGCTTAGTCTTAGCGAGTGAGCAGTTCTTC.

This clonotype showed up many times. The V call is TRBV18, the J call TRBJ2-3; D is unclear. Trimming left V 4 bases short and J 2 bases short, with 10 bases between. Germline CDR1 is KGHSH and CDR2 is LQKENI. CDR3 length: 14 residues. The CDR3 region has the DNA TGTGCCAGCTCACTATCCTCTACCACAGATACGCAGTATTTT. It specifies CASSLSSTTDTQYF.

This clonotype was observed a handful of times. CDR3 nucleotides: TGTGCCAGTGTTGGACTAACCGGGGAGCTGTTTTTT. Amino acids: CASVGLTGELFF. The V call is TRBV19, the J call TRBJ2-2, with a tentative D call TRBD2 (6 bases). The length of the CDR3 is 12 residues. The V gene lost 8 bases and the J gene lost 5 bases, with 9 bases spanning the gap. Germline CDR1 reads LNHDA; CDR2 reads SQIVND (reference sequence).